This TCR beta chain came from a study of a mutant IDH1 vaccine in newly diagnosed glioma. Whole-study context: There were roughly 62% males and around 38% females among treated patients, whose mean age was approximately 38 years. The therapy given earlier, which was standard therapy, consisted of radiotherapy, temozolomide, or both, and most of the patients received both.

Assay: immunoSEQ multiplex PCR; the TCRdb copy retains only in-frame clones and omits some. The data hold some 90,000 clones, with over 70% observed a single time. Documented time point: baseline, week 1 (first vaccination visit). Treatment: pre-vaccination baseline after standard-of-care therapy. CDR3 length: 15 residues. V was clipped by 2 bases and J by 0 bases; unmatched bases: 0. Germline V gene sequence: CDR1 MNHEY, CDR2 SMNVEV (reference sequence). This material consisted of PBMCs, taken from a glioma patient treated with radiotherapy, temozolomide or both. The receptor was isolated from a middle-aged man with glioma. Some clones in this sample may be carry-over from other donors' samples. The genes are TRBV27 and TRBJ2-2, with 7 bases matching TRBD2. CDR3 coding DNA: TGTGCCAGCAGTTTAGCGGGGGCGAACACCGGGGAGCTGTTTTTT. Translation gives CASSLAGANTGELFF.